These T cell receptor beta chains were read from a single sample in a study of human T cells and chemical hapten exposure. In TCRdb, the RACE reads were re-called with MiXCR into one record per CDR3 protein. Here the sample spans tens of thousands of distinct CDR3 sequences, roughly 9.6% being singletons. The input for sequencing was whole blood, taken in connection with sensitization to the hapten diphenylcyclopropenone (DPC). The receptors derive from a man in his forties or fifties with alopecia areata. Some clones in this sample may be carry-over from other donors' samples. The CDR3 runs from the conserved cysteine through the conserved F or W. The D gene is left open where the match is weak. Clone size appears in some rows only: once, few, many, or a class for an expanded clone.

v_call: TRBV5-4
cdr3_length: 13
d_call: TRBD1
clone_size: NA
j_call: TRBJ1-1
cdr3_nt: TGTGCCGGACAGGGTGAAATGAACACTGAAGCTTTCTTT
cdr3_aa: CAGQGEMNTEAFF

v_call: TRBV4-2
cdr3_length: 15
d_call: NA
clone_size: NA
j_call: TRBJ1-2
cdr3_nt: TGTGCCAGCAGCCAAGATAGGGGGGTCGACTATGGCTACACCTTC
cdr3_aa: CASSQDRGVDYGYTF

v_call: TRBV28
cdr3_length: 11
d_call: NA
clone_size: few
j_call: TRBJ2-3
cdr3_nt: TGTGCCAGCAGTTTACGGAATACGCAGTATTTT
cdr3_aa: CASSLRNTQYF

v_call: TRBV20-1
cdr3_length: 14
d_call: TRBD1
clone_size: NA
j_call: TRBJ1-1
cdr3_nt: TGCAGTGCTAGTGACTACAGGGGTAACACTGAAGCTTTCTTT
cdr3_aa: CSASDYRGNTEAFF

v_call: TRBV12-3/TRBV12-4
cdr3_length: 13
d_call: TRBD1
clone_size: NA
j_call: TRBJ2-7
cdr3_nt: TGTGCCAGCATCGAGACAGGGTCCTACGAGCAGTACTTC
cdr3_aa: CASIETGSYEQYF

v_call: TRBV6-5
cdr3_length: 16
d_call: NA
clone_size: many
j_call: TRBJ2-2
cdr3_nt: TGTGCCAGCAGTTACTTGCCTAGGAGAAACACCGGGGAGCTGTTTTTT
cdr3_aa: CASSYLPRRNTGELFF

v_call: TRBV24-1
cdr3_length: 13
d_call: TRBD1
clone_size: many
j_call: TRBJ1-1
cdr3_nt: TGTGCCACCAGCGGGACAGGGAGGCCTGAAGCTTTCTTT
cdr3_aa: CATSGTGRPEAFF

v_call: TRBV5-7
cdr3_length: 18
d_call: NA
clone_size: NA
j_call: TRBJ1-3
cdr3_nt: TGTGCCAGCAGCCAATTCGAAGGACAGCTTCCTTCTGGAAACACCATATATTTT
cdr3_aa: CASSQFEGQLPSGNTIYF

v_call: TRBV6-1
cdr3_length: 12
d_call: NA
clone_size: NA
j_call: TRBJ2-7
cdr3_nt: TGTGCCAGCTGGGGAGGAACCTACGAGCAGTACTTC
cdr3_aa: CASWGGTYEQYF

v_call: TRBV25-1
cdr3_length: 14
d_call: TRBD2
clone_size: NA
j_call: TRBJ2-1
cdr3_nt: TGTGCCAGCGGACCGGGACTAGTCGGGGATGAGCAGTTCTTC
cdr3_aa: CASGPGLVGDEQFF

v_call: TRBV6-2/TRBV6-3
cdr3_length: 11
d_call: NA
clone_size: NA
j_call: TRBJ2-2
cdr3_nt: TGTGCCAGCACCCTGCGGGGGGAGCTGTTTTTT
cdr3_aa: CASTLRGELFF

v_call: TRBV30
cdr3_length: 13
d_call: TRBD2
clone_size: few
j_call: TRBJ2-4
cdr3_nt: TGTGCCTGGAATTTGGGACTAGCCCCAATTCAGTACTTC
cdr3_aa: CAWNLGLAPIQYF

v_call: TRBV19
cdr3_length: 17
d_call: NA
clone_size: NA
j_call: TRBJ2-3
cdr3_nt: TGTGCCAGTAGTATCATAGGTGTCCCAAGAAGATCAGATACGCAGTATTTT
cdr3_aa: CASSIIGVPRRSDTQYF

v_call: TRBV6-1
cdr3_length: 15
d_call: NA
clone_size: many
j_call: TRBJ2-7
cdr3_nt: TGTGCCAGCAGTGAATACGAGGATATAGCCTACGAGCAGTACTTC
cdr3_aa: CASSEYEDIAYEQYF

v_call: TRBV7-2
cdr3_length: 17
d_call: TRBD2
clone_size: NA
j_call: TRBJ2-1
cdr3_nt: TGTGCCAGCAGCTTACTGTCCGCTAGCGGGATTTACAATGAGCAGTTCTTC
cdr3_aa: CASSLLSASGIYNEQFF

v_call: TRBV7-6
cdr3_length: 19
d_call: TRBD1
clone_size: NA
j_call: TRBJ2-6
cdr3_nt: TGTGCCAGCAGCCCAACGGTATCGAACAGGGGGCCTGGGGCCAACGTCCTGACTTTC
cdr3_aa: CASSPTVSNRGPGANVLTF

v_call: TRBV29-1
cdr3_length: 14
d_call: TRBD1
clone_size: NA
j_call: TRBJ1-2
cdr3_nt: TGCAGCGTTGAGGGGACAGGGGGAAGGGATGGCTACACCTTC
cdr3_aa: CSVEGTGGRDGYTF

v_call: TRBV15
cdr3_length: 17
d_call: NA
clone_size: few
j_call: TRBJ2-1
cdr3_nt: TGTGCCACCAGCAGAGGTGGGCGTGACAGTGTCAAAAATGAGCAGTTCTTC
cdr3_aa: CATSRGGRDSVKNEQFF

v_call: TRBV4-3
cdr3_length: 18
d_call: TRBD1
clone_size: many
j_call: TRBJ1-1
cdr3_nt: TGCGCCAGCAGCCAAGTGTGGACAGGGTATTTTCAGGACACTGAAGCTTTCTTT
cdr3_aa: CASSQVWTGYFQDTEAFF

v_call: TRBV7-8
cdr3_length: 15
d_call: TRBD2
clone_size: NA
j_call: TRBJ2-1
cdr3_nt: TGTGCCAGCAGCTTTAATAGCGGGAACTACAATGAGCAGTTCTTC
cdr3_aa: CASSFNSGNYNEQFF

v_call: TRBV28
cdr3_length: 16
d_call: TRBD2
clone_size: once
j_call: TRBJ2-3
cdr3_nt: TGTGCCAGCGGCAACCTAGCGGGAGTAAGAACAGATACGCAGTATTTT
cdr3_aa: CASGNLAGVRTDTQYF

v_call: TRBV20-1
cdr3_length: 15
d_call: NA
clone_size: many
j_call: TRBJ1-6
cdr3_nt: TGCAGTGCTAGGGCCCTACACGTATATAATTCACCCCTCCACTTT
cdr3_aa: CSARALHVYNSPLHF

v_call: TRBV20-1
cdr3_length: 14
d_call: TRBD2
clone_size: many
j_call: TRBJ2-3
cdr3_nt: TGCAGTGGGCACGGTAGCGGGAGAACAGATACGCAGTATTTT
cdr3_aa: CSGHGSGRTDTQYF

v_call: TRBV20-1
cdr3_length: 16
d_call: NA
clone_size: many
j_call: TRBJ1-1
cdr3_nt: TGCAGTGCTAGAGATTTGGCAGGGGCGATGAACACTGAAGCTTTCTTT
cdr3_aa: CSARDLAGAMNTEAFF

v_call: TRBV28
cdr3_length: 18
d_call: NA
clone_size: few
j_call: TRBJ2-1
cdr3_nt: TGTGCCAGCAGTTTCTCCCCTAGCGATCCGGCTTTGGATTATGAGCAGTTCTTC
cdr3_aa: CASSFSPSDPALDYEQFF

v_call: TRBV5-1
cdr3_length: 16
d_call: NA
clone_size: NA
j_call: TRBJ2-4
cdr3_nt: TGCGCCAGCAGCTACGGACCGCTGGGGGCCAAAAACATTCAGTACTTC
cdr3_aa: CASSYGPLGAKNIQYF

v_call: TRBV4-1
cdr3_length: 15
d_call: NA
clone_size: few
j_call: TRBJ1-5
cdr3_nt: TGCGCCAGCCTTCCCGGGCCTTATAGCAATCAGCCCCAGCATTTT
cdr3_aa: CASLPGPYSNQPQHF

v_call: TRBV18
cdr3_length: 11
d_call: NA
clone_size: NA
j_call: TRBJ2-1
cdr3_nt: TGTGCCAGCTCACCATCAGGTGAGCAGTTCTTC
cdr3_aa: CASSPSGEQFF

v_call: TRBV29-1
cdr3_length: 13
d_call: TRBD1
clone_size: few
j_call: TRBJ1-5
cdr3_nt: TGCAGCGTGATGACAGGGGTTGGTCAGCCCCAGCATTTT
cdr3_aa: CSVMTGVGQPQHF

v_call: TRBV5-8
cdr3_length: 16
d_call: NA
clone_size: NA
j_call: TRBJ1-1
cdr3_nt: TGTGCCAGCAGCGCACCTACGGGGGGGAGGAACACTGAAGCTTTCTTT
cdr3_aa: CASSAPTGGRNTEAFF

v_call: TRBV6-2/TRBV6-3
cdr3_length: 13
d_call: NA
clone_size: few
j_call: TRBJ1-2
cdr3_nt: TGTGCCAGCAGTTACGGAACCCTTCGGGGCTACACCTTC
cdr3_aa: CASSYGTLRGYTF

v_call: TRBV20-1
cdr3_length: 12
d_call: TRBD1
clone_size: many
j_call: TRBJ2-7
cdr3_nt: TGCAGTGCTTGGGACAGGGAGTACGAGCAGTACTTC
cdr3_aa: CSAWDREYEQYF

v_call: TRBV29-1
cdr3_length: 11
d_call: NA
clone_size: few
j_call: TRBJ1-1
cdr3_nt: TGCAGCGCCTTGATAACGACTGAAGCTTTCTTT
cdr3_aa: CSALITTEAFF

v_call: TRBV24-1
cdr3_length: 14
d_call: TRBD1
clone_size: many
j_call: TRBJ1-1
cdr3_nt: TGTGCCACCAGAGGACAGGGAATGAACACTGAAGCTTTCTTT
cdr3_aa: CATRGQGMNTEAFF

v_call: TRBV5-6
cdr3_length: 17
d_call: NA
clone_size: few
j_call: TRBJ1-3
cdr3_nt: TGTGCCAGCAGCTTGGTGGGGCGCGGGAGAGCTGGAAACACCATATATTTT
cdr3_aa: CASSLVGRGRAGNTIYF

v_call: TRBV9
cdr3_length: 16
d_call: TRBD1
clone_size: NA
j_call: TRBJ2-3
cdr3_nt: TGTGCCAGCAGCGCTGGGACAGGGGTAAAGACAGATACGCAGTATTTT
cdr3_aa: CASSAGTGVKTDTQYF

v_call: TRBV4-2
cdr3_length: 15
d_call: NA
clone_size: NA
j_call: TRBJ2-5
cdr3_nt: TGTGCCAGCAGCCGGGCAGAGGGGGTCCAAGAGACCCAGTACTTC
cdr3_aa: CASSRAEGVQETQYF

v_call: TRBV29-1
cdr3_length: 12
d_call: NA
clone_size: many
j_call: TRBJ2-1
cdr3_nt: TGCAGCGTGCCAGGACCCAGGAATGAGCAGTTCTTC
cdr3_aa: CSVPGPRNEQFF

v_call: TRBV10-3
cdr3_length: 12
d_call: NA
clone_size: few
j_call: TRBJ1-1
cdr3_nt: TGTGCCATCAGTTCGGCGCAAGGTGAAGCTTTCTTT
cdr3_aa: CAISSAQGEAFF

v_call: TRBV7-9
cdr3_length: 16
d_call: TRBD2
clone_size: NA
j_call: TRBJ2-7
cdr3_nt: TGTGCCAGCAGCCCCCGAGGGCTAGCGGAGAACTACGAGCAGTACTTC
cdr3_aa: CASSPRGLAENYEQYF

v_call: TRBV29-1
cdr3_length: 13
d_call: NA
clone_size: few
j_call: TRBJ1-1
cdr3_nt: TGCAGCGTTGAGGGTCCGAGCCACACTGAAGCTTTCTTT
cdr3_aa: CSVEGPSHTEAFF

v_call: TRBV5-1
cdr3_length: 15
d_call: NA
clone_size: NA
j_call: TRBJ2-5
cdr3_nt: TGCGCCAGCAGCTTTGACGGACTCAACCAAGAGACCCAGTACTTC
cdr3_aa: CASSFDGLNQETQYF

v_call: TRBV9
cdr3_length: 16
d_call: NA
clone_size: NA
j_call: TRBJ2-7
cdr3_nt: TGTGCCAGCAGCCCCCAGGGGAGCGGCCGACCCTACGAGCAGTACTTC
cdr3_aa: CASSPQGSGRPYEQYF

v_call: TRBV20-1
cdr3_length: 14
d_call: TRBD2
clone_size: few
j_call: TRBJ2-3
cdr3_nt: TGCAGTGCTAGAGGTCAGCGGGAGGCAGATACGCAGTATTTT
cdr3_aa: CSARGQREADTQYF

v_call: TRBV11-3
cdr3_length: 15
d_call: TRBD2
clone_size: NA
j_call: TRBJ2-5
cdr3_nt: TGTGCCAGCAGCTTACCTAGCGGGAGCCAAGAGACCCAGTACTTC
cdr3_aa: CASSLPSGSQETQYF

v_call: TRBV2
cdr3_length: 16
d_call: NA
clone_size: many
j_call: TRBJ1-5
cdr3_nt: TGTGCCAGCACGGGGTTGGGGGGAAATAGCAATCAGCCCCAGCATTTT
cdr3_aa: CASTGLGGNSNQPQHF

v_call: TRBV14
cdr3_length: 14
d_call: NA
clone_size: few
j_call: TRBJ2-2
cdr3_nt: TGTGCCAGCAGGGGTCTCGCGAACACCGGGGAGCTGTTTTTT
cdr3_aa: CASRGLANTGELFF

v_call: TRBV20-1
cdr3_length: 14
d_call: TRBD1
clone_size: many
j_call: TRBJ2-1
cdr3_nt: TGCAGTGCTGGGGACAGGGGGCCCTACAATGAGCAGTTCTTC
cdr3_aa: CSAGDRGPYNEQFF

v_call: TRBV28
cdr3_length: 11
d_call: NA
clone_size: NA
j_call: TRBJ2-7
cdr3_nt: TGTGCCAGCAGTGCCTCCTACGAGCAGTACTTC
cdr3_aa: CASSASYEQYF

v_call: TRBV5-1
cdr3_length: 14
d_call: NA
clone_size: few
j_call: TRBJ1-5
cdr3_nt: TGCGCCAGCAGCTTGGCCCGGTTCAATCAGCCCCAGCATTTT
cdr3_aa: CASSLARFNQPQHF

v_call: TRBV7-2
cdr3_length: 15
d_call: NA
clone_size: few
j_call: TRBJ1-2
cdr3_nt: TGTGCCAGCAGCTTAAACAGGGACTCTAACTATGGCTACACCTTC
cdr3_aa: CASSLNRDSNYGYTF

v_call: TRBV25-1
cdr3_length: 16
d_call: TRBD1
clone_size: few
j_call: TRBJ2-2
cdr3_nt: TGTGCCAGCGGGGGGGGGACAGGGTTTAACACCGGGGAGCTGTTTTTT
cdr3_aa: CASGGGTGFNTGELFF

v_call: TRBV5-5
cdr3_length: 15
d_call: TRBD2
clone_size: many
j_call: TRBJ2-3
cdr3_nt: TGTGCCAGCAGCACGGGACTAGCGGACACAGATACGCAGTATTTT
cdr3_aa: CASSTGLADTDTQYF

v_call: TRBV5-1
cdr3_length: 16
d_call: TRBD2
clone_size: few
j_call: TRBJ2-1
cdr3_nt: TGCGCCAGCAGCGTAGGGACTAGCGGGAGGATCAATGAGCAGTTCTTC
cdr3_aa: CASSVGTSGRINEQFF